The 28 T cell receptor beta chains presented below share a single source sample, sequenced in a study of cytomegalovirus exposure and HLA in healthy donors. The PCR employed 60 Vbeta primers together with 13 Jbeta primers. The repertoire was sequenced with immunoSEQ multiplex PCR; TCRdb's copy has only in-frame clones and lacks some. The sample lists 170,000 or so clones; approximately 80% were seen once. The specimen sequenced was PBMCs. The source of these receptors is a boy aged 5 to 17 in good health and CMV-seronegative.

This chain connects TRBV7-2 to TRBJ1-2, with D maybe TRBD1 (5 bases). The germline CDR1 and CDR2 sequences are SGHTA and FQGNSA. V was shortened by 5 bases and J by 5 bases, with 21 bases between the two germline ends. The CDR3 has 16 residues. The CDR3 nucleotides are TGTGCCAGCAGCCCCGACAGCCACACCAGTATTTATGGCTACACCTTC. Its translation: CASSPDSHTSIYGYTF. Using reference TRBV7-2 and TRBJ1-2 for the parts outside the CDR3, the full variable domain is GAGVSQSPSNKVTEKGKDVELRCDPISGHTALYWYRQSLGQGLEFLIYFQGNSAPDKSGLPSDRFSAERTGGSVSTLTIQRTQQEDSAVYLCASSPDSHTSIYGYTFGSGTRLTVV.

This chain joins TRBV30 and TRBJ2-7; 7 nucleotides line up with TRBD2. V lost 1 base, J lost 0 bases, and 3 bases stayed unmatched. Germline CDR1 and CDR2: GTSNPN and SVGIG (reference sequence). The CDR3 consists of 14 residues. CDR3 loop: CAWSGRDYSYEQYF. In nucleotides, the CDR3 is TGTGCCTGGAGTGGACGGGACTACTCCTACGAGCAGTACTTC.

This clone was counted a few times. This chain links TRBV30 with TRBJ1-1; 7 positions agree with TRBD1. V lost 2 bases and J lost 5; bases outside the gene matches: 5. From germline, CDR1 is GTSNPN and CDR2 SVGIG (reference sequence). The CDR3 covers 13 residues. For the CDR3, the DNA is TGTGCCTGGAGTTCGAACAGGGGAACTGAAGCTTTCTTT. It codes for CAWSSNRGTEAFF.

This sequence joins TRBV11-3 and TRBJ2-7; perhaps TRBD1 as D (5 bases). The CDR3 covers 16 residues. Per germline, CDR1 SGHNT and CDR2 YENEEA. The V and J ends lost 5 bases and 7 bases respectively, with 24 bases between them. The DNA of the CDR3 is TGTGCCAGCAGCACGGCACGAGACAGAGCTAGTTTGGAGCAGTACTTC. The encoded protein is CASSTARDRASLEQYF.

This chain links TRBV4-3 with TRBJ1-2; D is unclear. Trimming shortened V by 2 bases and J by 6 bases, and 16 bases separated the two germline ends. Germline V gene sequence: CDR1 LGHNA, CDR2 YSLEER. This CDR3 is 15 amino acids long. CDR3 nucleotide sequence: TGCGCCAGCAGCCAAAATTTTCTTGGCGGAGATGGCTACACCTTC. Residues: CASSQNFLGGDGYTF.

This clone was observed many times. Different DNA sequences within this sample yield the same CDR3. Here the CDR3 DNA reads TGTGCCAGCTCACCACTAGCGGGGGCAAATACCGGGGAGCTGTTTTTT. The encoded protein is CASSPLAGANTGELFF. This chain uses TRBV18 with TRBJ2-2; the match to TRBD2 covers 9 bases. With 1 base clipped from V and 5 bases from J, the junction kept 5 bases outside the gene matches. CDR3 length: 16 residues. In germline, CDR1 is KGHSH, CDR2 LQKENI.

The table lists this clone with a few counts. The rearrangement uses TRBV9 and TRBJ2-2; TRBD2 is a possible D gene (5 bases). Germline lookup yields CDR1 SGDLS and CDR2 YYNGEE. V lost 4 bases, J lost 5 bases, and 9 bases lay in between. This CDR3 has 13 amino acids. CDR3 loop: CASSKGGTGELFF. CDR3 sequence (DNA): TGTGCCAGCAGCAAGGGCGGGACCGGGGAGCTGTTTTTT.

The rearrangement joins TRBV7-9 to TRBJ2-3; 8 bases are shared with TRBD2. The CDR3 sequence is 15 residues long. V lost 4 bases to trimming and J lost 2 bases; unmatched junction nucleotides: 5. Germline V gene lookup returns CDR1 SEHNR and CDR2 FQNEAQ (reference sequence). This CDR3 is CASSSPGGVTDTQYF. The CDR3 DNA is TGTGCCAGCAGCTCACCGGGAGGGGTCACAGATACGCAGTATTTT.

This rearrangement joins TRBV10-3 to TRBJ1-4, with unresolved D. The germline V gene encodes CDR1 ENHRY and CDR2 SYGVKD. Trimming left V 2 bases short and J 0 bases short, with 7 bases between. This CDR3 contains 15 residues. The CDR3 region has the DNA TGTGCCATCAGTGAGACGAGATCAACTAATGAAAAACTGTTTTTT. Translated, it gives CAISETRSTNEKLFF.

The genes are TRBV30 and TRBJ2-5, with D possibly matching TRBD2 (6 bases). The CDR3 totals 12 residues. Trimming shortened V by 0 bases and J by 7 bases, and 9 bases separated the two germline ends. Germline-derived CDR1 and CDR2 are GTSNPN and SVGIG (reference sequence). The CDR3 sequence is CAWSVPGGTQYF. The CDR3 DNA follows: TGTGCCTGGAGTGTTCCCGGGGGGACCCAGTACTTC.

A word on this clone: Germline and junction disagree at one end, which may indicate a read error. This chain joins TRBV5-6 and TRBJ1-2; D gene ambiguous. The CDR3 contains 14 residues. Germline CDR1 is SGHDT and CDR2 is YYEEEE. The CDR3 sequence is CACSPLTVIYGYTF. In DNA form, the CDR3 reads TGTGCCTGCAGCCCCCTCACAGTTATCTATGGCTACACCTTC.

In its sample, this clone was seen a few times. Here the CDR3 reads CASSLRPGVGGYTF. The DNA of the CDR3 is TGCGCCAGCAGCCTACGCCCAGGGGTGGGTGGCTACACCTTC. The chain joins TRBV5-1 to TRBJ1-2, with D maybe TRBD1 (6 bases). CDR1 is SGHRS and CDR2 is YFSETQ in the germline V gene. This CDR3 is 14 amino acids long. The V end was cut by 4 bases, the J end by 7 bases, with 17 bases between. The variable domain in full, with the rest retrieved from reference TRBV5-1 and TRBJ1-2, is KAGVTQTPRYLIKTRGQQVTLSCSPISGHRSVSWYQQTPGQGLQFLFEYFSETQRNKGNFPGRFSGRQFSNSRSEMNVSTLELGDSALYLCASSLRPGVGGYTFGSGTRLTVV.

This clone has only one observation. The chain carries TRBV6-1 and TRBJ2-7, with 13 bases fitting TRBD2. Looked up from germline, CDR1 is MNHNS and CDR2 is SASEGT. The CDR3 is 17 amino acids. The trim removed 4 bases at V and 2 bases at J, leaving 8 bases unmatched. The CDR3 loop is CASSAAGLAGDPYEQYF. The CDR3, as DNA: TGTGCCAGCAGTGCCGCCGGACTAGCGGGAGACCCCTACGAGCAGTACTTC.

The rearrangement links TRBV7-2 to TRBJ1-2; D not certain. This CDR3 is 15 amino acids long. Between the trimmed V and J ends, which lost 1 base and 8 bases, there was a span of 17 bases. The germline V gene has CDR1 SGHTA and CDR2 FQGNSA. In DNA, the CDR3 is TGTGCCAGCAGCTTAGTAGAGGGCCCAGGTAGCGGCTACACCTTC. The encoded protein is CASSLVEGPGSGYTF. Full variable domain (missing parts from reference TRBV7-2 and TRBJ1-2): GAGVSQSPSNKVTEKGKDVELRCDPISGHTALYWYRQSLGQGLEFLIYFQGNSAPDKSGLPSDRFSAERTGGSVSTLTIQRTQQEDSAVYLCASSLVEGPGSGYTFGSGTRLTVV.

The rearrangement joins TRBV18 to TRBJ2-3; 8 positions agree with TRBD2. CDR1 and CDR2 from the germline V gene are KGHSH and LQKENI. The CDR3 covers 13 residues. J was trimmed by 6 bases and V by 4 bases; bases with no gene match: 3. CDR3: CASSLGTRDTQYF. In nucleotides, the CDR3 is TGTGCCAGCTCACTCGGGACTAGGGATACGCAGTATTTT.

The V and J genes are TRBV28 and TRBJ1-1, with D possibly TRBD1 on 5 matching bases. Trimming stripped 4 bases from V and 5 bases from J, with 14 bases between. Germline CDR1 is MDHEN and CDR2 is SYDVKM. This CDR3 is built from 14 residues. DNA for the CDR3: TGTGCCAGCAGTTGGGGGGGAGTGCGGACTGAAGCTTTCTTT. It translates to CASSWGGVRTEAFF.

This sequence joins TRBV4-1 and TRBJ1-2; 10 positions match TRBD1. Germline CDR1 MGHRA, CDR2 YSYEKL. Trimming removed 4 bases from V and 3 bases from J; junction bases left unmatched: 26. The CDR3 length is 22 residues. CDR3 sequence: CASSLLLQPTPGKGQGDYGYTF. CDR3 nucleotides: TGCGCCAGCAGCCTACTCCTACAACCCACTCCGGGGAAAGGACAGGGGGACTATGGCTACACCTTC.

This sequence joins TRBV5-1 and TRBJ2-5; tentative D call: TRBD1 (6 bases). The CDR3 length is 14 residues. V was trimmed by 0 bases and J by 2 bases, leaving 8 bases between them. From germline, CDR1 is SGHRS and CDR2 YFSETQ. The CDR3 region has the DNA TGCGCCAGCAGCTTGGGGACAGTGCAAGAGACCCAGTACTTC. This translates into CASSLGTVQETQYF. Variable domain in full (rest from reference TRBV5-1 and TRBJ2-5): KAGVTQTPRYLIKTRGQQVTLSCSPISGHRSVSWYQQTPGQGLQFLFEYFSETQRNKGNFPGRFSGRQFSNSRSEMNVSTLELGDSALYLCASSLGTVQETQYFGPGTRLLVL.

The gene calls are TRBV6-1 and TRBJ1-2; 7 nucleotides match TRBD1. V dropped 0 bases and J dropped 8; count of bases not matched to a gene: 6. The V gene's germline CDR1 is MNHNS and CDR2 SASEGT. The CDR3 length is 14 residues. The CDR3 sequence: CASSEANRGRGYTF. The DNA of the CDR3 is TGTGCCAGCAGTGAAGCTAACAGGGGCCGGGGCTACACCTTC.

The chain joins TRBV18 to TRBJ1-1, with 8 bases lining up with TRBD1. This CDR3 has 15 amino acids. Germline CDR1 and CDR2: KGHSH and LQKENI. Trimming removed 4 bases from V and 2 bases from J; junction bases left unmatched: 6. CDR3 region: CASSLDRDYNTEAFF. Here the CDR3 DNA reads TGTGCCAGCTCACTGGACAGGGACTACAACACTGAAGCTTTCTTT.

This clone was observed once. The rearrangement joins TRBV6-4 to TRBJ2-3; D gene ambiguous. The CDR3 is made up of 13 amino acids. Trimming removed 2 bases from V and 4 bases from J, with 7 bases in between. CDR1 and CDR2 (germline): MRHNA, SNTAGT. The CDR3: CASSDSPSDTQYF. The CDR3 DNA follows: TGTGCCAGCAGTGACAGCCCCTCAGATACGCAGTATTTT.

The V gene is TRBV6-5, the J gene TRBJ2-7, with 7 bases fitting TRBD1. Trimming cost V 5 bases and J 6 bases; bases outside gene matches: 13. The CDR3 has 15 amino acids. CDR1 and CDR2 (germline): MNHEY, SVGAGI. CDR3 sequence reads: CASSPLGGRVGEQYF. CDR3 DNA sequence: TGTGCCAGCAGTCCCCTAGGGGGCCGAGTGGGCGAGCAGTACTTC.

This clone was found a few times. V gene TRBV4-1 combines with J gene TRBJ1-1, with D possibly matching TRBD1 (5 bases). Trimming removed 0 bases at V and 0 bases at J, with 8 bases between. The germline CDR1 and CDR2 sequences are MGHRA and YSYEKL. CDR3 length: 15 amino acids. The CDR3 DNA reads TGCGCCAGCAGCCAAGACAGGGAAGTGAACACTGAAGCTTTCTTT. Translation gives CASSQDREVNTEAFF.

The CDR3 loop is CASRGTGVTTEAFF. CDR3 in DNA: TGTGCCAGCAGGGGGACAGGGGTTACCACTGAAGCTTTCTTT. The V call is TRBV5-4, the J call TRBJ1-1; 10 nucleotides match TRBD1. This CDR3 spans 14 amino acids. With V trimmed by 5 bases and J by 4 bases, 5 bases remained unmatched. Germline V lookup: CDR1 SGHNT, CDR2 YYREEE (reference sequence).

The chain employs TRBV15 and TRBJ1-6; 7 bases fit TRBD1. V dropped 5 bases and J dropped 9; count of bases not matched to a gene: 7. The CDR3 consists of 14 residues. Germline V gene lookup returns CDR1 LNHNV and CDR2 YYDKDF (reference sequence). CDR3 in DNA: TGTGCCACCAGCTCCGGGACAGATGCTTCACCCCTCCACTTT. It is translated as CATSSGTDASPLHF. The variable domain in full, completed from reference TRBV15 and TRBJ1-6, reads DAMVIQNPRYQVTQFGKPVTLSCSQTLNHNVMYWYQQKSSQAPKLLFHYYDKDFNNEADTPDNFQSRRPNTSFCFLDIRSPGLGDTAMYLCATSSGTDASPLHFGNGTRLTVT.

The CDR3 DNA is TGTGCCAGCAGCTTAGGGGACAGGACTCCGCAGTACTTC. This encodes CASSLGDRTPQYF. The J gene is TRBJ2-7, the V gene TRBV11-1; TRBD1 matches 8 bases. Germline-derived CDR1 and CDR2 are SGHAT and FQDESV (reference sequence). The CDR3 loop spans 13 amino acids. V dropped 1 base and J dropped 9; count of bases not matched to a gene: 5. The complete variable domain, with remaining parts taken from reference TRBV11-1 and TRBJ2-7, reads EAEVAQSPRYKITEKSQAVAFWCDPISGHATLYWYRQILGQGPELLVQFQDESVVDDSQLPKDRFSAERLKGVDSTLKIQPAELGDSAMYLCASSLGDRTPQYFGPGTRLTVT.

The sample holds a few counts of this clone. The chain links TRBV11-2 to TRBJ2-7; a possible D gene is TRBD2 (6 bases). The germline V gene encodes CDR1 SGHAT and CDR2 FQNNGV. This CDR3 has 13 amino acids. The V and J ends lost 2 bases and 7 bases respectively, with 12 bases between them. CDR3 region: CASSLQGLGEQYF. Here the CDR3 DNA reads TGTGCCAGCAGCTTACAGGGACTTGGGGAGCAGTACTTC.

The J gene is TRBJ2-1, the V gene TRBV29-1; 8 positions match TRBD2. V lost 4 bases, J lost 4 bases, and 12 bases stayed unmatched. In germline, CDR1 is SQVTM, CDR2 ANQGSEA. The CDR3 runs 16 residues. The CDR3 sequence is CSVGMGVAGLYNEQFF. Written as DNA, the CDR3 is TGCAGCGTTGGCATGGGAGTAGCGGGGCTTTACAATGAGCAGTTCTTC.